This note documents a single TCR beta chain sequence. The source of the sample is a study of somatic mutations in cytotoxic T cells in rheumatoid arthritis. Trimming left V 11 bases short and J 7 bases short, with 14 bases between. This CDR3 has 11 residues. CDR1 is SNHLY, CDR2 FYNNEI, per germline. Libraries were prepared by immunoSEQ multiplex PCR; TCRdb keeps only in-frame clonotypes and omits some of them. Among about 20,000 clones listed, around 81% were seen once. This chain links TRBV2 with TRBJ1-2; no clear D gene. This clonotype was sampled from an adult with rheumatoid arthritis. Sequencing was done on a sample of CD8+ T cells sorted from blood. The CDR3 here is CAVAPPIGYTF. DNA of the CDR3: TGTGCCGTCGCTCCGCCGATTGGCTACACCTTC. The entire variable domain, with the rest obtained from reference TRBV2 and TRBJ1-2, is as follows: EPEVTQTPSHQVTQMGQEVILRCVPISNHLYFYWYRQILGQKVEFLVSFYNNEISEKSEIFDDQFSVERPDGSNFTLKIRSTKLEDSAMYFCAVAPPIGYTFGSGTRLTVV.